Listed here are 12 T cell receptor beta chains from one sample, sequenced in a study of beta chain features in type 1 diabetes. General study findings and limits: In all four CD4+ subsets, TCRB CDR3 length was significantly, moderately reduced in type 1 diabetes.

cDNA synthesis used the whole RNA isolate, giving expressed TCRB sequences. Data came from immunoSEQ multiplex PCR; TCRdb stores just in-frame clones and leaves some out. Of 600,000 or so clones listed, 12% are singletons. No antigen is known for these receptors. The sample consisted of naive CD4+ T cells from blood. These receptors all stem from a man younger than 45 with type 1 diabetes.

This clone came up a few times. V usage is TRBV5-6 and J usage is TRBJ2-3, with unresolved D. Germline assignment: CDR1 SGHDT and CDR2 YYEEEE. V dropped 4 bases and J dropped 4 bases, with 7 bases sitting between them. The CDR3 contains 12 residues. The CDR3 coding sequence is TGTGCCAGCAGCCCGCTGGCAGATACGCAGTATTTT. Amino acid sequence: CASSPLADTQYF.

J is TRBJ2-3 and V is TRBV9, with TRBD1 identical over 7 bases. In germline, CDR1 is SGDLS, CDR2 YYNGEE. The CDR3 totals 16 residues. V shed 3 bases and J 4 bases; nucleotides not matched to a gene: 11. The DNA of the CDR3 is TGTGCCAGCAGCGAGGGCCCAGGGGGTCCCGCAGATACGCAGTATTTT. Translated: CASSEGPGGPADTQYF.

The chain uses TRBV7-2 and TRBJ1-5; weak D call: TRBD1 (6 bases). Between the trimmed V and J ends, which lost 1 base and 9 bases, there was a span of 10 bases. This CDR3 has 13 amino acids. In germline, CDR1 is SGHTA, CDR2 FQGNSA. The CDR3 DNA follows: TGTGCCAGCAGCTTAGAAGGGGGTCTGCCCCAGCATTTT. Protein product: CASSLEGGLPQHF. Looking up the rest from reference TRBV7-2 and TRBJ1-5 gives the full variable domain: GAGVSQSPSNKVTEKGKDVELRCDPISGHTALYWYRQSLGQGLEFLIYFQGNSAPDKSGLPSDRFSAERTGGSVSTLTIQRTQQEDSAVYLCASSLEGGLPQHFGDGTRLSIL.

This clone has only a few counts. This chain joins TRBV2 and TRBJ2-2, with TRBD1 matching over 7 bases. J gave up 8 bases and V 6 bases, and 9 bases lay outside the gene matches. Germline CDR1 reads SNHLY; CDR2 reads FYNNEI. This CDR3 contains 14 residues. CDR3 bases: TGTGCCAGCAGCCGGACAGGAACCGGGGGGGAGCTGTTTTTT. This encodes CASSRTGTGGELFF.

This chain links TRBV20-1 with TRBJ2-1; tentatively, D is TRBD2 (6 bases). CDR3 size: 10 residues. V lost 5 bases, J lost 11 bases, and 10 bases lay in between. Per germline, CDR1 DFQATT and CDR2 SNEGSKA (reference sequence). The CDR3 DNA is TGCAGTGCTCGCGGGGTTAAGCAGTTCTTC. Protein product: CSARGVKQFF.

The chain combines TRBV6-5 with TRBJ2-1, with 9 bases that match TRBD2. Losses at the gene ends were 2 bases for V and 6 bases for J; bases not matched to a gene: 5. In germline, CDR1 is MNHEY, CDR2 SVGAGI. This CDR3 contains 15 residues. The CDR3 is CASSYQGTSSNEQFF. The CDR3 DNA is TGTGCCAGCAGTTACCAAGGGACTAGCAGCAATGAGCAGTTCTTC.

This rearrangement joins TRBV5-1 to TRBJ2-5, with 7 nucleotides matching TRBD1. The junction had 11 bases not matched to a gene; V was cut back by 4 bases and J by 2 bases. The CDR3 spans 16 residues. Germline-derived CDR1 and CDR2 are SGHRS and YFSETQ. The DNA of the CDR3 is TGCGCCAGCAGCGAATTACCGGGACAGACTCAAGAGACCCAGTACTTC. Residues: CASSELPGQTQETQYF.

In this sample, this clone turned up a few times. CDR3 amino acids: CASSLEVSTDTQYF. The CDR3 DNA reads as TGTGCCAGCAGCTTAGAAGTCAGCACAGATACGCAGTATTTT. The chain couples TRBV7-2 to TRBJ2-3; D is undetermined. The CDR3 contains 14 residues. V shed 1 base and J shed 0 bases, with 5 bases lying between them. Germline CDR1 SGHTA, CDR2 FQGNSA. The entire variable domain, with the rest obtained from reference TRBV7-2 and TRBJ2-3, is as follows: GAGVSQSPSNKVTEKGKDVELRCDPISGHTALYWYRQSLGQGLEFLIYFQGNSAPDKSGLPSDRFSAERTGGSVSTLTIQRTQQEDSAVYLCASSLEVSTDTQYFGPGTRLTVL.

This clone was observed a handful of times. The sample carries other DNA sequences with the same CDR3. The chain recombines TRBV7-9 with TRBJ2-1; D is uncertain. The CDR3 is 13 amino acids. V was pared by 5 bases and J by 4 bases, with 9 bases between. Germline V lookup: CDR1 SEHNR, CDR2 FQNEAQ (reference sequence). CDR3: CASSLDGYNEQFF. The CDR3 DNA reads as TGTGCCAGCAGCCTCGACGGTTACAATGAGCAGTTCTTC.

The CDR3 DNA reads as TGTGCCAGCAGCGAAAAGGGGACACCCCAATCCGGGGAGCTGTTTTTT. Translating it yields CASSEKGTPQSGELFF. The rearrangement joins TRBV6-1 to TRBJ2-2, with D possibly matching TRBD1 (6 bases). V gave up 6 bases and J gave up 6 bases, with 20 bases separating them. Germline CDR1 and CDR2: MNHNS and SASEGT. CDR3 size: 16 residues.

Notes on this clone: The same CDR3 also results from other DNA sequences found in this sample. This chain links TRBV29-1 with TRBJ1-3, with 7 positions matching TRBD1. The CDR3 runs to 12 residues. The V and J ends lost 6 bases and 2 bases, in that order; junction bases with no gene match: 1. Per germline, CDR1 SQVTM and CDR2 ANQGSEA. The CDR3 sequence is CSVGTAGNTIYF. The CDR3 coding sequence is TGCAGCGTGGGGACAGCTGGAAACACCATATATTTT.

Here the CDR3 reads CASSQDVLGRVRSYGYTF. In DNA form, the CDR3 reads TGCGCCAGCAGCCAAGATGTTTTGGGGAGGGTCAGGAGCTATGGCTACACCTTC. The chain links TRBV4-3 to TRBJ1-2; D remains unclear. V lost 0 bases and J 4 bases, leaving 21 bases between the germline ends. CDR3 length: 18 amino acids. CDR1 is LGHNA and CDR2 is YSLEER in the germline V gene.